One and the same sample provided the 31 T cell receptor beta chains below, sequenced in a study of blood T cell repertoires in COVID-19. TCRdb's table, derived via immunoSEQ multiplex PCR, lists solely in-frame clones and lacks some. The repertoire has over 350,000 clones, roughly 89% of them found once; the top ten carry more than 1.4%. Material for sequencing was peripheral blood. The receptors here all came from a woman in her twenties or thirties with active or convalescent COVID-19.

The J gene is TRBJ1-3, the V gene TRBV19; D is unclear. The CDR3 sequence is 17 residues long. V gave up 5 bases and J gave up 0 bases, with 17 bases separating them. The germline V gene has CDR1 LNHDA and CDR2 SQIVND (reference sequence). The CDR3 loop reads CASSFWAGEVSGNTIYF. CDR3 coding DNA: TGTGCCAGTAGTTTTTGGGCCGGGGAAGTCTCTGGAAACACCATATATTTT. Full variable domain (missing parts from reference TRBV19 and TRBJ1-3): DGGITQSPKYLFRKEGQNVTLSCEQNLNHDAMYWYRQDPGQGLRLIYYSQIVNDFQKGDIAEGYSVSREKKESFPLTVTSAQKNPTAFYLCASSFWAGEVSGNTIYFGEGSWLTVV.

The rearrangement uses TRBV2 and TRBJ1-2; D is unresolved. Germline values: CDR1 SNHLY, CDR2 FYNNEI. CDR3 length equals 11 residues. With 8 bases removed from V and 10 bases from J, the gap between germline ends came to 14 bases. The CDR3 protein is CASSVRESYTF. The CDR3 DNA follows: TGTGCCAGCTCCGTCCGGGAGTCCTACACCTTC.

The V and J genes are TRBV4-1 and TRBJ1-1; D is perhaps TRBD1 (5 bases). CDR3 length: 14 amino acids. The germline V gene encodes CDR1 MGHRA and CDR2 YSYEKL. Trimming removed 6 bases from V and 0 bases from J, with 11 bases in between. CDR3: CASSSGGVNTEAFF. The DNA of the CDR3 is TGCGCCAGCAGTTCCGGGGGAGTGAACACTGAAGCTTTCTTT.

This clone was observed once. The chain employs TRBV19 and TRBJ1-2, with 9 bases lining up with TRBD1. The V segment lost 7 bases and the J segment 8 bases; nucleotides outside the gene matches: 14. CDR1 is LNHDA, CDR2 SQIVND, per germline (reference sequence). The CDR3 sequence is 15 residues long. The CDR3 protein is CASKVGDRELGGYTF. In nucleotides, the CDR3 is TGTGCCAGTAAAGTTGGGGACAGGGAGTTGGGCGGCTACACCTTC.

The V call is TRBV6-5, the J call TRBJ1-6, with 7 nucleotides matching TRBD1. Germline V gene sequence: CDR1 MNHEY, CDR2 SVGAGI. With V trimmed by 2 bases and J by 8 bases, 6 bases remained unmatched. This CDR3 has 15 residues. The CDR3 DNA is TGTGCCAGCAGTTACGCCAGGGGGAAGGATTCACCCCTCCACTTT. This codes for CASSYARGKDSPLHF.

The CDR3 reads CASSVRPSSGGNTIYF. CDR3 in DNA: TGTGCCAGCAGCGTAAGGCCATCGTCGGGTGGAAACACCATATATTTT. This chain links TRBV9 with TRBJ1-3; no firm D call. The CDR3 is 16 amino acids. CDR1 and CDR2 from the germline V gene are SGDLS and YYNGEE. V lost 1 base and J 3 bases, leaving 14 bases between the germline ends.

This sequence joins TRBV6-5 and TRBJ1-2; TRBD1 aligns across 9 bases. Germline V gene sequence: CDR1 MNHEY, CDR2 SVGAGI. The ends lost 8 bases at V and 5 bases at J; junction bases unmatched: 3. The CDR3 sequence is 12 residues long. CDR3 loop: CASSGTGYGYTF. The CDR3 DNA sequence: TGTGCCAGCTCCGGGACAGGGTATGGCTACACCTTC.

V and J are TRBV5-5 and TRBJ1-3; D might be TRBD1 (6 bases). Looked up from germline, CDR1 is SGHKS and CDR2 is YYEKEE (reference sequence). V lost 2 bases to trimming and J lost 0 bases, with 21 bases between them. The CDR3 is 19 residues long. CDR3 sequence reads: CASSFRTALGTSSGNTIYF. The CDR3 bases are TGTGCCAGCAGCTTCCGGACAGCCCTCGGGACTAGCTCTGGAAACACCATATATTTT.

V usage is TRBV7-9 and J usage is TRBJ1-4, with D perhaps matching TRBD1 (5 bases). V dropped 0 bases and J dropped 6 bases, with 11 bases sitting between them. Germline CDR1 and CDR2: SEHNR and FQNEAQ (reference sequence). The CDR3 has 15 residues. This CDR3 reads CASSLAGAPDEKLFF. CDR3 DNA sequence: TGTGCCAGCAGCTTAGCAGGGGCGCCGGATGAAAAACTGTTTTTT.

This clone was observed once. The chain is built from TRBV10-1 and TRBJ2-6; maybe TRBD2 (6 bases). Trimming took 6 bases from V and 0 from J, leaving 18 bases between them. The CDR3 sequence is 18 residues long. Germline assignment: CDR1 WNHNN and CDR2 SYGVQD (reference sequence). The CDR3 loop is CASSLAGQGLSGANVLTF. The CDR3 nucleotides are TGCGCCAGCAGCCTTGCCGGCCAGGGACTCTCTGGGGCCAACGTCCTGACTTTC.

This chain joins TRBV5-1 and TRBJ2-3; 7 bases line up with TRBD1. The CDR3 is made up of 16 amino acids. The J segment lost 3 bases and the V segment lost 7 bases, leaving 14 bases of the junction unmatched. Germline CDR1 is SGHRS and CDR2 is YFSETQ. DNA for the CDR3: TGCGCCAGCGAACCCGACAGGGTACGAGAAACAGATACGCAGTATTTT. Translation: CASEPDRVRETDTQYF.

This sequence joins TRBV10-3 and TRBJ2-7; TRBD2 matches at 13 bases. Per the germline V gene, CDR1 is ENHRY and CDR2 is SYGVKD. After removal of 10 bases from V and 4 bases from J, the junction contained 13 bases not matched to a gene. The CDR3 extends over 16 amino acids. CDR3: CATVGGTSGTEYEQYF. The CDR3 bases are TGTGCCACCGTGGGTGGGACTAGCGGGACCGAATACGAGCAGTACTTC.

The gene calls are TRBV6-4 and TRBJ2-4, with TRBD1 as a possible D gene (6 bases). The CDR3 consists of 14 residues. Trimming cost V 3 bases and J 7 bases, with 13 bases left between them. Germline CDR1 is MRHNA and CDR2 is SNTAGT. The CDR3 coding sequence is TGTGCCAGCAGTGAATCACCAGGGGCGAACATTCAGTACTTC. This sequence encodes CASSESPGANIQYF.

J is TRBJ2-5 and V is TRBV11-3; 9 nucleotides agree with TRBD2. J gave up 1 base and V 3 bases, and 3 bases lay outside the gene matches. CDR1 SGHNT and CDR2 YENEEA come from the germline V gene. The CDR3 contains 15 residues. This CDR3 is CASSLTGLAQETQYF. The DNA of the CDR3 is TGTGCCAGCAGCTTGACGGGACTAGCCCAAGAGACCCAGTACTTC.

The chain employs TRBV20-1 and TRBJ2-7, with TRBD1 matching 8 bases. V shed 6 bases, J shed 6 bases, and the junction held 4 bases outside the gene matches. The CDR3 runs 11 residues. Germline V gene data show CDR1 as DFQATT and CDR2 as SNEGSKA (reference sequence). CDR3 sequence: CSADRGCEQYF. CDR3 nucleotides: TGCAGTGCCGACAGGGGCTGCGAGCAGTACTTC.

A remark on this clone: The same CDR3 also results from other DNA sequences found in this sample. The chain carries TRBV5-1 and TRBJ2-3; D possibly corresponds to TRBD2 (5 bases). The CDR3 length is 12 residues. In germline, CDR1 is SGHRS, CDR2 YFSETQ. V lost 4 bases, J lost 4 bases, and 7 bases lay in between. The CDR3 protein is CASSLRADTQYF. As DNA, the CDR3 is TGCGCCAGCAGCCTGCGGGCAGATACGCAGTATTTT.

The chain recombines TRBV6-5 with TRBJ2-3; 8 bases are shared with TRBD2. There are 15 residues in the CDR3. Per the germline V gene, CDR1 is MNHEY and CDR2 is SVGAGI. The trim removed 0 bases at V and 2 bases at J, leaving 1 base unmatched. This CDR3 is CASSYSAGDTDTQYF. The CDR3 coding sequence is TGTGCCAGCAGTTACTCAGCGGGAGACACAGATACGCAGTATTTT.

The CDR3 DNA sequence: TGTGCCAGCACAGGGTCGGGCAATCAGCCCCAGCATTTT. Translating gives CASTGSGNQPQHF. V usage is TRBV19 and J usage is TRBJ1-5, with a weak D call TRBD1 (6 bases). The germline CDR1 and CDR2 sequences are LNHDA and SQIVND (reference sequence). The CDR3 length is 13 residues. V was trimmed by 9 bases and J by 2 bases, leaving 11 bases between them. Full variable domain (rest looked up from reference TRBV19 and TRBJ1-5): DGGITQSPKYLFRKEGQNVTLSCEQNLNHDAMYWYRQDPGQGLRLIYYSQIVNDFQKGDIAEGYSVSREKKESFPLTVTSAQKNPTAFYLCASTGSGNQPQHFGDGTRLSIL.

The chain links TRBV2 to TRBJ2-7; tentative D call: TRBD1 (8 bases). From germline, CDR1 is SNHLY and CDR2 FYNNEI. V was clipped by 1 base and J by 5 bases, with 15 bases between them. The CDR3 is made up of 15 amino acids. The CDR3 sequence: CASSEVRTGRDEQYF. The DNA for the CDR3 is TGTGCCAGCAGTGAAGTACGGACAGGGAGGGACGAGCAGTACTTC.

The chain uses TRBV30 and TRBJ2-1; D is perhaps TRBD2 (6 bases). Deletions cut 0 bases from V and 7 bases from J, with 13 bases between. The CDR3 extends over 14 amino acids. The germline gives CDR1 GTSNPN, CDR2 SVGIG (reference sequence). The CDR3 DNA is TGTGCCTGGAGTGTCCCCGGGGCGGGGAATGAGCAGTTCTTC. Translated: CAWSVPGAGNEQFF.

Only a few counts were recorded for this clone. This sequence joins TRBV15 and TRBJ1-2; D remains unclear. This CDR3 is built from 12 residues. The germline gives CDR1 LNHNV, CDR2 YYDKDF (reference sequence). The V end lost 4 bases, the J end lost 8 bases, and 11 bases lay between the germline ends. CDR3 DNA sequence: TGTGCCACCAGCAAAGACATGGGCGGCTACACCTTC. It yields the protein CATSKDMGGYTF.

The rearrangement uses TRBV6-5 and TRBJ1-2; 7 nucleotides agree with TRBD1. This CDR3 comprises 13 residues. The V and J ends lost 5 bases and 4 bases, in that order; junction bases with no gene match: 4. CDR1 is MNHEY, CDR2 SVGAGI, per germline. The CDR3 region is CASSTGTAYGYTF. The DNA of the CDR3 is TGTGCCAGCAGTACGGGGACAGCCTATGGCTACACCTTC.

This chain links TRBV3-1 (or the pseudogene TRBV3-2) with TRBJ2-4, with TRBD1 as a possible D gene (5 bases). The CDR3 loop spans 12 amino acids. V lost 1 base and J 8 bases, leaving 6 bases between the germline ends. Germline V gives CDR1 LGHDT, CDR2 YNNKEL (reference sequence). As DNA, the CDR3 is TGTGCCAGCAGCCAAGTAGGGGACATTCAGTACTTC. This codes for CASSQVGDIQYF.

This clone was observed a single time. This sample also contains other DNA sequences that code for the same CDR3. The V gene is TRBV5-5, the J gene TRBJ1-5, with TRBD1 as a possible D gene (5 bases). Trimming took off 4 bases at V and 3 bases at J, with 14 bases between the two ends. The CDR3 spans 15 residues. Germline V lookup: CDR1 SGHKS, CDR2 YYEKEE (reference sequence). The CDR3 loop is CASSPGGGDNQPQHF. The CDR3 DNA reads as TGTGCCAGCAGCCCCGGGGGTGGAGACAATCAGCCCCAGCATTTT.

CDR3 coding DNA: TGTGCTAGTGGTCCGATGGGGGGGGCCGTCGAGCAGTACTTC. It translates to CASGPMGGAVEQYF. This chain joins TRBV12-5 and TRBJ2-7; a possible D gene is TRBD2 (7 bases). The length of the CDR3 is 14 residues. Trimming stripped 5 bases from V and 6 bases from J, with 17 bases between. Germline V gene lookup returns CDR1 LGHNT and CDR2 FRNRAP.

This chain links TRBV6-5 with TRBJ1-2; no clear D. Germline CDR1 reads MNHEY; CDR2 reads SVGAGI. V gave up 10 bases and J gave up 7 bases, with 19 bases separating them. This CDR3 is built from 13 residues. The CDR3 DNA follows: TGTGCCACCTTCCCCGAGGCAGCTGGTGGCTACACCTTC. Protein: CATFPEAAGGYTF.

This chain uses TRBV18 with TRBJ1-1; D remains unclear. The ends were cut back, 4 bases at V and 3 bases at J, with 15 bases in the middle. The CDR3 consists of 15 residues. Germline V gene sequence: CDR1 KGHSH, CDR2 LQKENI. The CDR3 protein is CASSHRTNGDTEAFF. The CDR3, as DNA: TGTGCCAGCTCACATAGAACTAACGGGGACACTGAAGCTTTCTTT.

V is TRBV12-3 or TRBV12-4 and J is TRBJ1-2; D unclear. CDR3 length: 13 residues. V was shortened by 3 bases and J by 3 bases, with 8 bases between the two germline ends. Written as DNA, the CDR3 is TGTGCCAGCAGTTTTAACGGTTACTATGGCTACACCTTC. As protein: CASSFNGYYGYTF.

This rearrangement joins TRBV27 to TRBJ2-2; 10 positions match TRBD2. The CDR3 spans 16 residues. With V trimmed by 4 bases and J by 3 bases, 5 bases remained unmatched. Germline V gene sequence: CDR1 MNHEY, CDR2 SMNVEV (reference sequence). The CDR3 region has the DNA TGTGCCAGCAGTTCCGGACTAGCGGAATACACCGGGGAGCTGTTTTTT. Encoded protein: CASSSGLAEYTGELFF.

The V call is TRBV6-5, the J call TRBJ1-1; 8 bases agree with TRBD1. In germline, CDR1 is MNHEY, CDR2 SVGAGI. With V trimmed by 6 bases and J by 1 base, 4 bases remained unmatched. The CDR3 extends over 14 amino acids. This CDR3 reads CASSHGQGNTEAFF. CDR3 bases: TGTGCCAGCAGCCACGGACAGGGGAACACTGAAGCTTTCTTT.

The chain employs TRBV29-1 and TRBJ2-3; 9 positions agree with TRBD2. V trimming: 5 bases; J trimming: 5 bases; junction bases outside the gene matches: 14. Germline CDR1 reads SQVTM; CDR2 reads ANQGSEA. The CDR3 has 16 residues. The CDR3 loop is CSVTGAGGGALDTQYF. The CDR3 nucleotides are TGCAGCGTTACAGGTGCTGGCGGGGGGGCACTAGATACGCAGTATTTT.